A selection of T cell receptor beta chains follows, all from one sample in a study of T cells expressing NK-cell markers. TCRdb reprocessed the 5' RACE reads, keeping one entry per CDR3 protein, no DNA. This sample's table reports hundreds of thousands of distinct CDR3 sequences. Sequenced: blood T cells: a sorted CD56 or NKG2C T cell subset, CD4+ or CD8+ T cells, or bulk PBMC T cells (not recorded which). The receptors originated from a woman between 18 and 70 years old in good health. The CDR3 runs from the conserved cysteine through the conserved F or W.

v_call: TRBV28; j_call: TRBJ2-1; cdr3_aa: CASISHGGDEQFF
v_call: TRBV20-1; j_call: TRBJ2-3; cdr3_aa: CSALTFRANSDTQYF
v_call: TRBV4-2; j_call: TRBJ2-7; cdr3_aa: CASSQDLMGTGHYEQYF
v_call: TRBV7-2; j_call: TRBJ2-1; cdr3_aa: CASSRNHNEQFF
v_call: TRBV12-3/TRBV12-4; j_call: TRBJ2-1; cdr3_aa: CASSLLDSSYNEQFF
v_call: TRBV12-5; j_call: TRBJ2-1; cdr3_aa: CASGYGGNEQFF
v_call: TRBV24-1; j_call: TRBJ2-3; cdr3_aa: CATRLDGRTDTQYF
v_call: TRBV6-6; j_call: TRBJ1-2; cdr3_aa: CASSPPAADGYTF
v_call: TRBV7-2; j_call: TRBJ2-1; cdr3_aa: CASSSRLVLSEQFF
v_call: TRBV5-1; j_call: TRBJ1-1; cdr3_aa: CASTLGLRGGHEAFF
v_call: TRBV14; j_call: TRBJ2-1; cdr3_aa: CASSQDWEWNEQFF
v_call: TRBV7-9; j_call: TRBJ1-2; cdr3_aa: CASSPRDRGSVGTF
v_call: TRBV6-2/TRBV6-3; j_call: TRBJ2-2; cdr3_aa: CASSYEGDTGELFF
v_call: TRBV12-3/TRBV12-4; j_call: TRBJ1-2; cdr3_aa: CASSPGQLYGYTF
v_call: TRBV6-5; j_call: TRBJ1-1; cdr3_aa: CASSYSLENTEAFF
v_call: TRBV19; j_call: TRBJ1-1; cdr3_aa: CASSILSQDEAFF
v_call: TRBV4-2; j_call: TRBJ2-1; cdr3_aa: CASSQLGYNEQFF
v_call: TRBV7-2; j_call: TRBJ2-5; cdr3_aa: CASRQAGNPQETQYF
v_call: TRBV7-8; j_call: TRBJ2-3; cdr3_aa: CASSHGSGGADTQYF
v_call: TRBV7-3; j_call: TRBJ2-2; cdr3_aa: CASSPRALPNTGELFF
v_call: TRBV6-1; j_call: TRBJ2-6; cdr3_aa: CASSQGSSGANVLTF
v_call: TRBV7-8; j_call: TRBJ1-1; cdr3_aa: CASSLGDSEAFF
v_call: TRBV27; j_call: TRBJ2-1; cdr3_aa: CASSSPQGYNEQFF
v_call: TRBV19; j_call: TRBJ2-3; cdr3_aa: CASSIPLGSRRDTQYF
v_call: TRBV5-5; j_call: TRBJ1-6; cdr3_aa: CASSPPGTPGGNSPLHF
v_call: TRBV7-8; j_call: TRBJ1-4; cdr3_aa: CASSPMGQGGEKLFF
v_call: TRBV3-1; j_call: TRBJ2-2; cdr3_aa: CASSQGVAGRNTGELFF
v_call: TRBV29-1; j_call: TRBJ2-7; cdr3_aa: CSAVPGGLDEQYF
v_call: TRBV5-6; j_call: TRBJ2-1; cdr3_aa: CASSLATAGGPWNEQFF
v_call: TRBV5-1; j_call: TRBJ1-4; cdr3_aa: CASSPGGTNEKLFF
v_call: TRBV12-3/TRBV12-4; j_call: TRBJ2-1; cdr3_aa: CASSLEHLSSYNEQFF
v_call: TRBV29-1; j_call: TRBJ1-2; cdr3_aa: CSVEVGFVYGYTF
v_call: TRBV20-1; j_call: TRBJ2-7; cdr3_aa: CSARHPGAPSYEQYF
v_call: TRBV9; j_call: TRBJ2-5; cdr3_aa: CASSGSGVETQYF
v_call: TRBV27; j_call: TRBJ1-3; cdr3_aa: CASSLVGTGRGNTIYF
v_call: TRBV7-2; j_call: TRBJ1-3; cdr3_aa: CASSLVISVLSGNTIYF
v_call: TRBV4-3; j_call: TRBJ2-7; cdr3_aa: CASSQEGTAYYEQYF
v_call: TRBV20-1; j_call: TRBJ1-1; cdr3_aa: CSARVLAGTGGAANTEAFF